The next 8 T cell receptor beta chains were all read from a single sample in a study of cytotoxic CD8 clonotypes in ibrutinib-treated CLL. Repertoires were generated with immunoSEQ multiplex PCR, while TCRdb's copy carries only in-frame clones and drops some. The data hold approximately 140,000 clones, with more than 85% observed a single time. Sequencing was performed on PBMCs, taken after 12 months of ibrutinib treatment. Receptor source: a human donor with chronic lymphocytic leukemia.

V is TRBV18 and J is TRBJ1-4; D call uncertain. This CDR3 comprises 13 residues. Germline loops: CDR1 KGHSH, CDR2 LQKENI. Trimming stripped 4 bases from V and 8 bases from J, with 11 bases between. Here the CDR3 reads CASSLMEREKLFF. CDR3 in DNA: TGTGCCAGCTCACTAATGGAGAGGGAAAAACTGTTTTTT.

In DNA, the CDR3 is TGCGCCAGTCGCAGGGGGGAGAGAGGCCAAGAGACCCAGTACTTC. Translating it yields CASRRGERGQETQYF. This chain links TRBV5-1 with TRBJ2-5, with D possibly being TRBD1 (7 bases). V gave up 8 bases and J gave up 1 base, with 18 bases separating them. The CDR3 is 15 residues long. Germline CDR1 is SGHRS and CDR2 is YFSETQ. The entire variable domain, with the rest obtained from reference TRBV5-1 and TRBJ2-5, is as follows: KAGVTQTPRYLIKTRGQQVTLSCSPISGHRSVSWYQQTPGQGLQFLFEYFSETQRNKGNFPGRFSGRQFSNSRSEMNVSTLELGDSALYLCASRRGERGQETQYFGPGTRLLVL.

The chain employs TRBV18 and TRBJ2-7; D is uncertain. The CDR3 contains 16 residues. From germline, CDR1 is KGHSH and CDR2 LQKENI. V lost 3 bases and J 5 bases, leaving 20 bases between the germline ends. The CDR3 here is CASSPGGGVGFHEQYF. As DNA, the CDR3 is TGTGCCAGCTCACCGGGTGGCGGAGTAGGTTTCCACGAGCAGTACTTC. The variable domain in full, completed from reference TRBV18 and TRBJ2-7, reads NAGVMQNPRHLVRRRGQEARLRCSPMKGHSHVYWYRQLPEEGLKFMVYLQKENIIDESGMPKERFSAEFPKEGPSILRIQQVVRGDSAAYFCASSPGGGVGFHEQYFGPGTRLTVT.

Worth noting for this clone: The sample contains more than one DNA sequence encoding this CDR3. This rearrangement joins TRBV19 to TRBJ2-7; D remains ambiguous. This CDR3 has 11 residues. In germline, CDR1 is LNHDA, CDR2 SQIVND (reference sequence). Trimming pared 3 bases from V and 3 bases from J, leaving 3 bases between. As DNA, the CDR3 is TGTGCCAGTAGTATCGGCTACGAGCAGTACTTC. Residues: CASSIGYEQYF.

The CDR3 DNA follows: TGTGCCAGCAGCGAGGGGACAGGGGCGAATGAGCAGTTCTTC. As protein: CASSEGTGANEQFF. The V gene is TRBV9, the J gene TRBJ2-1; 10 bases map to TRBD1. Germline V gene lookup returns CDR1 SGDLS and CDR2 YYNGEE. The junction had 4 bases not matched to a gene; V was cut back by 3 bases and J by 7 bases. The CDR3 has 14 residues.

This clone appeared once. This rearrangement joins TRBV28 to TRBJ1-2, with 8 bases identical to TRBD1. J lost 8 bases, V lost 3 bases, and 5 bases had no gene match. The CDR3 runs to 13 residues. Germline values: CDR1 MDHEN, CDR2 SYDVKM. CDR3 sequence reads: CASSLPDREGYTF. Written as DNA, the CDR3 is TGTGCCAGCAGTTTGCCGGACAGGGAAGGCTACACCTTC.

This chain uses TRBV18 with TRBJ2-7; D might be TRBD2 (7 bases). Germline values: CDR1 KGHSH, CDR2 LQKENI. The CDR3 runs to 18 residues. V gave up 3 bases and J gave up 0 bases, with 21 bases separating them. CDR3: CASSPRGALVASSYEQYF. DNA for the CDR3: TGTGCCAGCTCACCTCGGGGGGCACTAGTGGCAAGCTCCTACGAGCAGTACTTC. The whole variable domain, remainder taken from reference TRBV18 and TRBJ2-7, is NAGVMQNPRHLVRRRGQEARLRCSPMKGHSHVYWYRQLPEEGLKFMVYLQKENIIDESGMPKERFSAEFPKEGPSILRIQQVVRGDSAAYFCASSPRGALVASSYEQYFGPGTRLTVT.

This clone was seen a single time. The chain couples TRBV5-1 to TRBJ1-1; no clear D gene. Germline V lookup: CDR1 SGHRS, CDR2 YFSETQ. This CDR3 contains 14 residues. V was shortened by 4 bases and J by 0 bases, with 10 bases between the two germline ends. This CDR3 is CASSADSVNTEAFF. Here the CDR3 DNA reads TGCGCCAGCAGCGCTGACTCTGTGAACACTGAAGCTTTCTTT. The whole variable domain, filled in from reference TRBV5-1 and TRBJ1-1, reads KAGVTQTPRYLIKTRGQQVTLSCSPISGHRSVSWYQQTPGQGLQFLFEYFSETQRNKGNFPGRFSGRQFSNSRSEMNVSTLELGDSALYLCASSADSVNTEAFFGQGTRLTVV.